This T cell receptor beta chain was captured by sequencing in a study of identical twins. Germline V CDR1 and CDR2: ENHRY, SYGVKD. This CDR3 is built from 14 residues. The V gene lost 8 bases and the J gene lost 6 bases, with 16 bases spanning the gap. This clonotype came up many times. What it recognizes is unknown. Study observations and caveats: Findings came from cross-sectional statistics, without long-term follow-up of donors. In cord blood, abundant beta clonotypes had fewer insertions; memory showed no trend.

The authors used template switching to add a universal primer site and gave cDNA unique molecular identifiers. MiXCR was run by TCRdb on the 5' RACE reads, yielding one entry per CDR3 protein. This sample has about 570,000 distinct CDR3 sequences; roughly 9.9% occur once, and the top ten carry roughly 3.2%. Separately, the same data were catalogued under a study of yellow fever vaccine responses in identical twins. Per that study: Each twin's T cell response to the vaccine was reported to look partly convergent and partly personalized.

Specimen: PBMCs. The V call is TRBV10-3, the J call TRBJ2-2, with D possibly TRBD1 on 5 matching bases. The receptor comes from a woman between 18 and 29 years old in good health. CDR3 in amino acids: CAIGGASIAGELFF. The CDR3 nucleotides are TGTGCCATCGGTGGGGCATCAATCGCCGGGGAGCTGTTTTTT.